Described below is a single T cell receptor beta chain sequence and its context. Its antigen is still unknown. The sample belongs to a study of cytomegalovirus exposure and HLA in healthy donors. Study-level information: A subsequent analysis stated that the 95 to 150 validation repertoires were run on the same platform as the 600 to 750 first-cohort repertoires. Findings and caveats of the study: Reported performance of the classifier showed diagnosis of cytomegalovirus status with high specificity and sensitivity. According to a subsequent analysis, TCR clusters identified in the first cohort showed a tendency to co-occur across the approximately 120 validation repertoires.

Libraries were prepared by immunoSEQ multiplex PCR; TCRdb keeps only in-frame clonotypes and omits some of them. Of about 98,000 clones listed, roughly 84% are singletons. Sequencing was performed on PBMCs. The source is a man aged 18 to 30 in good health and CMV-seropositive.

The CDR3 DNA reads TGTGCCAGCAGCGCGACAGGGAACGAGCAGTACTTC. This encodes CASSATGNEQYF. The chain recombines TRBV9 with TRBJ2-7; 7 bases fit TRBD1. The V and J ends lost 3 bases and 5 bases, in that order; junction bases with no gene match: 2. The CDR3 is 12 amino acids. The germline CDR1 and CDR2 sequences are SGDLS and YYNGEE.